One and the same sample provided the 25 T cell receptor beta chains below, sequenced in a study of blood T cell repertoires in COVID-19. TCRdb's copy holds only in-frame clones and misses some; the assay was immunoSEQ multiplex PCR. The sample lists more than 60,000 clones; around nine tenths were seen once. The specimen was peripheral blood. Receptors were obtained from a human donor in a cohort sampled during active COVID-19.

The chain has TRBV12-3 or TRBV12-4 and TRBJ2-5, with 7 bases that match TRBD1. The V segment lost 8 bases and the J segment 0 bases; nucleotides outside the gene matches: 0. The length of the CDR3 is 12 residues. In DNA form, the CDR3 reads TGTGCCAGCGGACAGGACCAAGAGACCCAGTACTTC. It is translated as CASGQDQETQYF.

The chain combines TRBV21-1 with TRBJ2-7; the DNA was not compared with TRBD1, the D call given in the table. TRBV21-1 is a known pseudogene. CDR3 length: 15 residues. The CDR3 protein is CASSTPGTGAYEQYF. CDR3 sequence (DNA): TGTGCCAGCAGCACCCCCGGGACAGGGGCCTACGAGCAGTACTTC.

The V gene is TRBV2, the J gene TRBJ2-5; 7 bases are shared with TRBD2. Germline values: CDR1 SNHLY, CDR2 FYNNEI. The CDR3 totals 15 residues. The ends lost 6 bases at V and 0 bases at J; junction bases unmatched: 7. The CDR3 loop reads CASRETSWYQETQYF. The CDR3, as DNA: TGTGCCAGCAGGGAGACTAGCTGGTACCAAGAGACCCAGTACTTC.

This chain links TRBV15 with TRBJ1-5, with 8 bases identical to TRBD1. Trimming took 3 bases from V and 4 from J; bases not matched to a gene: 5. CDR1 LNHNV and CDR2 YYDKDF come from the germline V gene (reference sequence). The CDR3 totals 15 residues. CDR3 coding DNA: TGTGCCACCAGCAGGCGACAGGGGACGAATCAGCCCCAGCATTTT. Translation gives CATSRRQGTNQPQHF.

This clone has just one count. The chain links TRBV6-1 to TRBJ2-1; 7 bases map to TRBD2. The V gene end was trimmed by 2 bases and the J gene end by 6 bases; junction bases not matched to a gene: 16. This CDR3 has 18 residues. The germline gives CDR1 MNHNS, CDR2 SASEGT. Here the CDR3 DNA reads TGTGCCAGCAGTGAAATCTCGGGGCTAGCGGTGATGATCAATGAGCAGTTCTTC. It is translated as CASSEISGLAVMINEQFF.

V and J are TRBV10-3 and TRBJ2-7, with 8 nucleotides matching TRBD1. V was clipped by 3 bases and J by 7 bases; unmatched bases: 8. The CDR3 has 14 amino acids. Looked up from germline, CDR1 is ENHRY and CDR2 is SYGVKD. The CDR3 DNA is TGTGCCATCAGTGATATCGGGACAGGAACTGAGCAGTACTTC. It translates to CAISDIGTGTEQYF.

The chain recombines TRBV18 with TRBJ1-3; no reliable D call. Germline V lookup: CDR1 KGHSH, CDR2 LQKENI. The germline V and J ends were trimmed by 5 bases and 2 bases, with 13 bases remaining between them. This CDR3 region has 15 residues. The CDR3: CASSVRGETGNTIYF. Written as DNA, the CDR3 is TGTGCCAGCTCAGTCCGGGGAGAAACTGGAAACACCATATATTTT. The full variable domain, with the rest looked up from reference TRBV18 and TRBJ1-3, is NAGVMQNPRHLVRRRGQEARLRCSPMKGHSHVYWYRQLPEEGLKFMVYLQKENIIDESGMPKERFSAEFPKEGPSILRIQQVVRGDSAAYFCASSVRGETGNTIYFGEGSWLTVV.

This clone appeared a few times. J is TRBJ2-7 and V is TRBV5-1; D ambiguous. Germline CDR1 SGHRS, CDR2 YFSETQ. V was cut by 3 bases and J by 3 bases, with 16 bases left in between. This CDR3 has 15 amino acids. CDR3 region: CASSSLEVPLYEQYF. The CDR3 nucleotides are TGCGCCAGCAGCTCCTTAGAGGTCCCCCTCTACGAGCAGTACTTC.

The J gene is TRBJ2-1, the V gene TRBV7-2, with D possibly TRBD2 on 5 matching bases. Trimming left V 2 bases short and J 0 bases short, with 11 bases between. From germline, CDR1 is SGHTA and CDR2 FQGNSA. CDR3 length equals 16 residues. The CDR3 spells CASSLWATSSYNEQFF. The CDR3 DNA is TGTGCCAGCAGCTTATGGGCTACTAGCTCCTACAATGAGCAGTTCTTC.

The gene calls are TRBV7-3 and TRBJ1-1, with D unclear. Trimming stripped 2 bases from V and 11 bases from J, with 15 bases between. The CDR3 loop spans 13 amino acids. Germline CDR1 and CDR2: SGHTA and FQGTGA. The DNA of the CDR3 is TGTGCCAGCAGCTTAGTCGAGAGCGGGGAGGCTTTCTTT. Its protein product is CASSLVESGEAFF.

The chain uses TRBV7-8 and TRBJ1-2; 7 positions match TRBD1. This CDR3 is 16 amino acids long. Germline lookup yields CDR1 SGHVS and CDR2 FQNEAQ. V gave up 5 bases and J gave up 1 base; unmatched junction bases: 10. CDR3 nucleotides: TGTGCCAGCAGCCCATTCCGGGACAGAAGTAACTATGGCTACACCTTC. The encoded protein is CASSPFRDRSNYGYTF.

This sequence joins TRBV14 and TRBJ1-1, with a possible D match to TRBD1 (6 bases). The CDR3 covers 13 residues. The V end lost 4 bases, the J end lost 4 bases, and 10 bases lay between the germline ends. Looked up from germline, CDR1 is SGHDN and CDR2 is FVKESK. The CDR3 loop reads CASSLTGLTEAFF. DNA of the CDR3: TGTGCCAGCAGCCTTACAGGGCTCACTGAAGCTTTCTTT.

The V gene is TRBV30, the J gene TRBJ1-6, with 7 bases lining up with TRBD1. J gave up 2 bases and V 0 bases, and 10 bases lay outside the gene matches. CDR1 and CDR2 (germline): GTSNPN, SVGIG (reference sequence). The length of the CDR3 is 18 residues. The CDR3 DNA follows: TGTGCCTGGAGTGTACTGGGGGTCCAGGGGGCCTATAATTCACCCCTCCACTTT. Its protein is CAWSVLGVQGAYNSPLHF.

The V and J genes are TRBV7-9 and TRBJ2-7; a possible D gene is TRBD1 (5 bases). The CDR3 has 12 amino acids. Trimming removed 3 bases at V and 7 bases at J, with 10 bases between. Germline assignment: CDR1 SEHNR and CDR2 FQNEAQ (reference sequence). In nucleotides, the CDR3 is TGTGCCAGCAGCTTTGGACACTGGGAGCAGTACTTC. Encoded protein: CASSFGHWEQYF.

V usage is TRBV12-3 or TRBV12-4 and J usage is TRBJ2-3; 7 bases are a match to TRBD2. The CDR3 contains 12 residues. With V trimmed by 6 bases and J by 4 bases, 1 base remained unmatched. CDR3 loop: CASSGGSDTQYF. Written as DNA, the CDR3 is TGTGCCAGCAGCGGGGGGTCAGATACGCAGTATTTT.

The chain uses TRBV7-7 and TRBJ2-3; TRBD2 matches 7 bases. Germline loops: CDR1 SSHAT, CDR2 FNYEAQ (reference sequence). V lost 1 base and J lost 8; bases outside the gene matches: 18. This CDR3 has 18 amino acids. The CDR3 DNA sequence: TGTGCCAGCAGCTTAGGTCCCCCCTTGGGGGGGGTATTGAGTACGCAGTATTTT. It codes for CASSLGPPLGGVLSTQYF. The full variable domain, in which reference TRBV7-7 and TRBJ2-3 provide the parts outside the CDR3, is GAGVSQSPRYKVTKRGQDVTLRCDPISSHATLYWYQQALGQGPEFLTYFNYEAQPDKSGLPSDRFSAERPEGSISTLTIQRTEQRDSAMYRCASSLGPPLGGVLSTQYFGPGTRLTVL.

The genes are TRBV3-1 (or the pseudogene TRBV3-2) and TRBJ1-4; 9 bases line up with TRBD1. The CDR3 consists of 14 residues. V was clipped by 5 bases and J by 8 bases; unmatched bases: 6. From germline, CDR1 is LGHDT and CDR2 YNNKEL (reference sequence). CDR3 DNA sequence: TGTGCCAGCAGCTCCCGGGACAGGGTGGAAAAACTGTTTTTT. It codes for CASSSRDRVEKLFF.

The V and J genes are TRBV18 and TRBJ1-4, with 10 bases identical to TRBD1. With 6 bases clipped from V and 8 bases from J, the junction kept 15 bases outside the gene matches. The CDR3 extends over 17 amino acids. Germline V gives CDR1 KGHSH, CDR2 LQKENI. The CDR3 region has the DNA TGTGCCAGCTCCTCGCGAGGGCCCGGGACAGGGGAAGAAAAACTGTTTTTT. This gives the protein CASSSRGPGTGEEKLFF.

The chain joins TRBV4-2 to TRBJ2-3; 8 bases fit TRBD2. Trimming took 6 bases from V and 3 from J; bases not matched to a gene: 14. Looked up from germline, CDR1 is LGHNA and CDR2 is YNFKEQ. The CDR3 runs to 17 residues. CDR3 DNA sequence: TGTGCCAGCAGACGGGGGGGCTTTGGGGTCGGAACAGATACGCAGTATTTT. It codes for CASRRGGFGVGTDTQYF.

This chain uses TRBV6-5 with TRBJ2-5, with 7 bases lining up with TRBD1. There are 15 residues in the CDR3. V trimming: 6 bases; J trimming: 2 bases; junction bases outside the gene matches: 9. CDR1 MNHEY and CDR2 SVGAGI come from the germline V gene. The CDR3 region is CASSRRGGIQETQYF. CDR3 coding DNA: TGTGCCAGCAGCCGGAGAGGGGGCATACAAGAGACCCAGTACTTC.

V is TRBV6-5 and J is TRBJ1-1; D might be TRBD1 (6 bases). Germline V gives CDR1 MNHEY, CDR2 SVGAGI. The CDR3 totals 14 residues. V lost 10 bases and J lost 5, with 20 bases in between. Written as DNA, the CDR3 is TGTGCCACCGCGAGGACAGTGATGAGGACTGAAGCTTTCTTT. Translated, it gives CATARTVMRTEAFF.

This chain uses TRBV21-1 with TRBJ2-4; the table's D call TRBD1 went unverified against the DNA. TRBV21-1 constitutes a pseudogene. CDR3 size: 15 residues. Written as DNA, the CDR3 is TGTGCCAGCAGCACCTACCGGGACAGGGGTAACATTCAGTACTTC. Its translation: CASSTYRDRGNIQYF.

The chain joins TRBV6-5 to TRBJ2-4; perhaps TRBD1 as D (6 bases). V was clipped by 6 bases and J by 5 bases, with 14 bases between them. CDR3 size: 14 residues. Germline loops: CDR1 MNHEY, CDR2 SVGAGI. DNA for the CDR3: TGTGCCAGCAGAAGCAGGGGTTTGGAAAACATTCAGTACTTC. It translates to CASRSRGLENIQYF.

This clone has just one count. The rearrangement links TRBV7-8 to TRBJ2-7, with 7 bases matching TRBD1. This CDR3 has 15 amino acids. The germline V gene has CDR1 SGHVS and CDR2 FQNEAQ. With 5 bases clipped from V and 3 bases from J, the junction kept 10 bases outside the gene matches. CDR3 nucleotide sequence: TGTGCCAGCAGCGCCAACAGGGGCCCCGGCTACGAGCAGTACTTC. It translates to CASSANRGPGYEQYF.

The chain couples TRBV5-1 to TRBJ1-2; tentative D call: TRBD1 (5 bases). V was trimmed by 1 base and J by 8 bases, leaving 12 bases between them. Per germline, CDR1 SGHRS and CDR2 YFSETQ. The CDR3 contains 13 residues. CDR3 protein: CASSLPDMKGYTF. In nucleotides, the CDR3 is TGCGCCAGCAGCTTGCCGGACATGAAAGGCTACACCTTC.